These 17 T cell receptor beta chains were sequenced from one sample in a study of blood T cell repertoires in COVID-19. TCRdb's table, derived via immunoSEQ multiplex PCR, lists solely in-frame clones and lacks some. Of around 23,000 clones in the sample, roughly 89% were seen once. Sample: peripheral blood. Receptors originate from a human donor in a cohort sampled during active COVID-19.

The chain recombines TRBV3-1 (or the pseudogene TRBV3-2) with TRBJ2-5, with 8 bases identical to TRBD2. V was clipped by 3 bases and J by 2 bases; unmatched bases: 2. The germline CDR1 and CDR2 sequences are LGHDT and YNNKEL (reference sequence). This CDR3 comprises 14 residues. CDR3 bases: TGTGCCAGCAGCCAGGGACTAGTACAAGAGACCCAGTACTTC. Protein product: CASSQGLVQETQYF.

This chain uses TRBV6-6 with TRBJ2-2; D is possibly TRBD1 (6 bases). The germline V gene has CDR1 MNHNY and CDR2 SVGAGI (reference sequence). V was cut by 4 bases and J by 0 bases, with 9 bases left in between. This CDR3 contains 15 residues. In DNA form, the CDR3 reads TGTGCCAGCAGTTCGGGACAACCGAACACCGGGGAGCTGTTTTTT. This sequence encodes CASSSGQPNTGELFF.

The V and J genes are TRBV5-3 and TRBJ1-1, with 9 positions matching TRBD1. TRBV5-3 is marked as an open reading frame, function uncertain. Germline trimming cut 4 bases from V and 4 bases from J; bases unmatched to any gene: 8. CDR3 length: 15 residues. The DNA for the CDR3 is TGTGCCAGAAGCCGTTACAGACAGGGGGGCACTGAAGCTTTCTTT. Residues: CARSRYRQGGTEAFF.

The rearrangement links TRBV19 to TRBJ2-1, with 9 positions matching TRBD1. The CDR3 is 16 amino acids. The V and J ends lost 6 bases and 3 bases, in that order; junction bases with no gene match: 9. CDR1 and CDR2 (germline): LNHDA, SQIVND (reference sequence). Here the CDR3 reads CASRSGQGSFYNEQFF. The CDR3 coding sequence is TGTGCCAGTAGATCGGGACAGGGTAGCTTCTACAATGAGCAGTTCTTC.

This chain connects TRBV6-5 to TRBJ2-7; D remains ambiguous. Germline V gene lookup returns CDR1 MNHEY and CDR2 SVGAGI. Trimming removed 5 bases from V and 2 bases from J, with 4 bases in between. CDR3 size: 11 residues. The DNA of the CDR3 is TGTGCCAGCAGTAATACCTACGAGCAGTACTTC. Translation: CASSNTYEQYF.

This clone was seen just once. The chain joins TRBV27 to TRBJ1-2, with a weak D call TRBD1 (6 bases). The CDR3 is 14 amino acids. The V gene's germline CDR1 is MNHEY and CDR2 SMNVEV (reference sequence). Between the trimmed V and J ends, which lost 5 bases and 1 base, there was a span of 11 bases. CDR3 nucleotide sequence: TGTGCCAGCAGTGTGGGGGCGGATAACTATGGCTACACCTTC. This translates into CASSVGADNYGYTF.

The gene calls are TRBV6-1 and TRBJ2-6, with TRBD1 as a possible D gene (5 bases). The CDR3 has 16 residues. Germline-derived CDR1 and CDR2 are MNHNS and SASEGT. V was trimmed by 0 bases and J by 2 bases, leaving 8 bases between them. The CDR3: CASSEAHRPGANVLTF. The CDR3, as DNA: TGTGCCAGCAGTGAAGCACACAGGCCTGGGGCCAACGTCCTGACTTTC.

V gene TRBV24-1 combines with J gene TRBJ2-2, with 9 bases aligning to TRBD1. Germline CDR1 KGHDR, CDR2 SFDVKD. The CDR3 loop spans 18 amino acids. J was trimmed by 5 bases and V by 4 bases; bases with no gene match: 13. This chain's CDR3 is CATSERGSDRGNTGELFF. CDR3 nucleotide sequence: TGTGCCACCAGTGAGAGGGGGTCCGACAGGGGGAATACCGGGGAGCTGTTTTTT.

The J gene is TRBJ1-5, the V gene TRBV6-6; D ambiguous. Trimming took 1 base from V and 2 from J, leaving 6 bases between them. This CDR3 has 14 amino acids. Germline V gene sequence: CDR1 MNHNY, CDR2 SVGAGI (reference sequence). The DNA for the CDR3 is TGTGCCAGCAGTTACTGGCAGGGCAATCAGCCCCAGCATTTT. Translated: CASSYWQGNQPQHF.

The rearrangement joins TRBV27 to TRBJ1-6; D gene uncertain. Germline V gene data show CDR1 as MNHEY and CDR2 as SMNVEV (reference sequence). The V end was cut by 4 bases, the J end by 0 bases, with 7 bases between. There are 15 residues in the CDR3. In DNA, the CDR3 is TGTGCCAGCAGTTCCCTGAGCTCCTATAATTCACCCCTCCACTTT. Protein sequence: CASSSLSSYNSPLHF.

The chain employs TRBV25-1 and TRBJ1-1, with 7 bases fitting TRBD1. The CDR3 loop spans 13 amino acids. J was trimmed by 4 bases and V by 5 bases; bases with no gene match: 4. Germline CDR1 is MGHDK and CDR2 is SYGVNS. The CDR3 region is CASSSTGVTEAFF. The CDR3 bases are TGTGCCAGCAGTTCCACAGGGGTCACTGAAGCTTTCTTT.

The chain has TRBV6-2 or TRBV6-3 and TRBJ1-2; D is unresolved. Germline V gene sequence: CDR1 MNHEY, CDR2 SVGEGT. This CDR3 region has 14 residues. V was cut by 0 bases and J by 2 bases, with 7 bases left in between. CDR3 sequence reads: CASSYSRGNYGYTF. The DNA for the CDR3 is TGTGCCAGCAGTTACTCGCGGGGAAACTATGGCTACACCTTC.

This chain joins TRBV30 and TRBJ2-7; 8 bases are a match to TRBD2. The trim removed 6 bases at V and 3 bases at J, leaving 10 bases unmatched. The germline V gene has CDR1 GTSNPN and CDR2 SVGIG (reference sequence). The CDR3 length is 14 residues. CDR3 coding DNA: TGTGCCTGCACGGGCGGGGGGACCGTCTACGAGCAGTACTTC. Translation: CACTGGGTVYEQYF.

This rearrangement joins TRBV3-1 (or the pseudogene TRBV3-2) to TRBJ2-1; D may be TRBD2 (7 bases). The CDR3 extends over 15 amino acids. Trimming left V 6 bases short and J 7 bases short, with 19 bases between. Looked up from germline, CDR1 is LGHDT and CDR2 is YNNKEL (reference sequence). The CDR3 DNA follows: TGTGCCAGCAGTCAGTGGGGGGGCCTCATAAATGAGCAGTTCTTC. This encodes CASSQWGGLINEQFF.

CDR3 in DNA: TGTGCCAGCAGCGCGGGACAGCGGGGAAACACCATATATTTT. Protein: CASSAGQRGNTIYF. This chain links TRBV9 with TRBJ1-3; 7 positions match TRBD1. Germline CDR1 and CDR2: SGDLS and YYNGEE. The CDR3 length is 14 residues. After removal of 3 bases from V and 4 bases from J, the junction contained 4 bases not matched to a gene.

The DNA of the CDR3 is TGTGCCAGCAGTCCTCCGGACACACGGAACACTGAAGCTTTCTTT. It is translated as CASSPPDTRNTEAFF. The chain joins TRBV28 to TRBJ1-1; D is possibly TRBD1 (5 bases). The germline CDR1 and CDR2 sequences are MDHEN and SYDVKM. The CDR3 length is 15 residues. The V gene lost 5 bases and the J gene lost 1 base, with 14 bases spanning the gap.

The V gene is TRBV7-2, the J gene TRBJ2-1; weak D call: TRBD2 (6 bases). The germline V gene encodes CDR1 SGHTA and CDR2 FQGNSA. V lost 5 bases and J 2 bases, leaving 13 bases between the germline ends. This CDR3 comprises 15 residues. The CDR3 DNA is TGTGCCAGCAGCCCGACGGGAGCTCCCTACAATGAGCAGTTCTTC. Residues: CASSPTGAPYNEQFF.